This entry lists 30 T cell receptor beta chains sequenced from one sample in a study of cytomegalovirus exposure and HLA in healthy donors. A multiplex PCR was run with 60 Vbeta primers and 13 Jbeta primers. Measured with immunoSEQ multiplex PCR; TCRdb has only the in-frame clones, and not every one. The data hold tens of thousands of clones, with 80% observed a single time. The specimen was PBMCs. These receptors were obtained from a male donor in good health and CMV-seronegative.

The rearrangement links TRBV7-6 to TRBJ1-5, with D perhaps matching TRBD1 (5 bases). The CDR3 totals 14 residues. The germline V gene has CDR1 SGHVS and CDR2 FNYEAQ. Trimming shortened V by 3 bases and J by 0 bases, and 6 bases separated the two germline ends. The CDR3 DNA follows: TGTGCCAGCAGCTTGACAGATAGCAATCAGCCCCAGCATTTT. This sequence encodes CASSLTDSNQPQHF.

The chain uses TRBV27 and TRBJ2-2; 10 bases agree with TRBD1. The CDR3 has 16 residues. Germline loops: CDR1 MNHEY, CDR2 SMNVEV (reference sequence). The V and J ends lost 5 bases and 4 bases, in that order; junction bases with no gene match: 7. The CDR3 nucleotides are TGTGCCAGCAGTCCCGGGGACAGGGGAGGCACCGGGGAGCTGTTTTTT. This gives the protein CASSPGDRGGTGELFF.

In DNA form, the CDR3 reads TGTGCCAGCAGCGAGCCGCCGAACACTGAAGCTTTCTTT. This encodes CASSEPPNTEAFF. The chain recombines TRBV9 with TRBJ1-1; D not certain. This CDR3 is built from 13 residues. Germline V CDR1 and CDR2: SGDLS, YYNGEE. The V and J ends lost 3 bases and 1 base respectively, with 7 bases between them.

This CDR3 reads CASSLFTGTASTDTQYF. Here the CDR3 DNA reads TGTGCCAGCAGCTTATTCACTGGGACAGCTAGCACAGATACGCAGTATTTT. V usage is TRBV7-6 and J usage is TRBJ2-3; TRBD1 agrees at 7 bases. The junction had 8 bases not matched to a gene; V was cut back by 2 bases and J by 0 bases. CDR3 length: 17 amino acids. Germline CDR1 SGHVS, CDR2 FNYEAQ.

This clone was detected once. The CDR3 loop is CASSEQGTKDTEAFF. CDR3 coding DNA: TGTGCCAGCAGCGAACAGGGGACCAAGGACACTGAAGCTTTCTTT. This sequence joins TRBV7-9 and TRBJ1-1; 7 bases agree with TRBD1. The J segment lost 3 bases and the V segment lost 5 bases, leaving 9 bases of the junction unmatched. Germline CDR1 SEHNR, CDR2 FQNEAQ (reference sequence). CDR3 length: 15 amino acids.

V and J are TRBV4-1 and TRBJ2-7; 10 bases map to TRBD1. CDR1 and CDR2 (germline): MGHRA, YSYEKL. The CDR3 loop spans 15 amino acids. Germline trimming cut 2 bases from V and 5 bases from J; bases unmatched to any gene: 6. CDR3 amino acids: CASSQMTGGFNEQYF. In DNA form, the CDR3 reads TGCGCCAGCAGCCAAATGACAGGGGGCTTCAACGAGCAGTACTTC.

This clone showed up just a few times. The chain recombines TRBV28 with TRBJ1-6; D remains ambiguous. Trimming removed 6 bases from V and 7 bases from J, with 7 bases in between. The CDR3 spans 12 residues. CDR1 and CDR2 from the germline V gene are MDHEN and SYDVKM. For the CDR3, the DNA is TGTGCCAGCAGACTCGAAAATTCACCCCTCCACTTT. The encoded protein is CASRLENSPLHF.

The chain uses TRBV11-1 and TRBJ1-2; a possible D gene is TRBD1 (5 bases). There are 13 residues in the CDR3. Looked up from germline, CDR1 is SGHAT and CDR2 is FQDESV (reference sequence). Deletions cut 4 bases from V and 2 bases from J, with 8 bases between. CDR3 protein: CASSSTVNYGYTF. The CDR3 nucleotides read TGTGCCAGCAGCTCGACAGTAAACTATGGCTACACCTTC.

V usage is TRBV5-1 and J usage is TRBJ2-7, with 8 nucleotides matching TRBD2. The CDR3 totals 14 residues. V lost 5 bases to trimming and J lost 7 bases; unmatched junction nucleotides: 11. Germline loops: CDR1 SGHRS, CDR2 YFSETQ. In DNA form, the CDR3 reads TGCGCCAGCAGTTATCGGGAGGGCTCGGGTGAGCAGTACTTC. Protein: CASSYREGSGEQYF.

This clone was recorded once. The chain links TRBV25-1 to TRBJ1-1; the match to TRBD1 covers 8 bases. The germline V gene has CDR1 MGHDK and CDR2 SYGVNS. The CDR3 is 13 amino acids. Trimming removed 7 bases from V and 4 bases from J; junction bases left unmatched: 5. CDR3 coding DNA: TGTGCCAGCAAAGGACAGGGACGCACTGAAGCTTTCTTT. The encoded protein is CASKGQGRTEAFF.

The count of this clone is one. The genes are TRBV19 and TRBJ2-5, with a tentative D call TRBD2 (5 bases). Germline V lookup: CDR1 LNHDA, CDR2 SQIVND (reference sequence). This CDR3 spans 16 amino acids. The V gene lost 2 bases and the J gene lost 3 bases, with 16 bases spanning the gap. CDR3 residues: CASSIRGAALEETQYF. CDR3 coding DNA: TGTGCCAGTAGTATACGAGGAGCGGCCCTCGAAGAGACCCAGTACTTC.

The chain carries TRBV18 and TRBJ2-7; 9 nucleotides align to TRBD1. Germline-derived CDR1 and CDR2 are KGHSH and LQKENI. The V segment lost 5 bases and the J segment 3 bases; nucleotides outside the gene matches: 8. This CDR3 contains 15 residues. This CDR3 is CASSIRTGDIYEQYF. The CDR3 DNA sequence: TGTGCCAGCTCAATCAGGACAGGGGATATCTACGAGCAGTACTTC.

The rearrangement links TRBV7-2 to TRBJ2-1, with 7 nucleotides matching TRBD2. The CDR3 runs to 15 residues. Per germline, CDR1 SGHTA and CDR2 FQGNSA. The J segment lost 3 bases and the V segment lost 6 bases, leaving 8 bases of the junction unmatched. This CDR3 reads CASRLTSNIYNEQFF. The CDR3 DNA reads TGTGCCAGCAGGCTGACTAGCAATATCTACAATGAGCAGTTCTTC.

This chain connects TRBV27 to TRBJ1-2, with 12 bases that match TRBD1. Germline V CDR1 and CDR2: MNHEY, SMNVEV (reference sequence). Germline trimming cut 5 bases from V and 8 bases from J; bases unmatched to any gene: 12. The CDR3 sequence is 16 residues long. The CDR3: CASSTRTGTGGSGYTF. The CDR3 DNA reads TGTGCCAGCAGTACCCGAACGGGGACAGGGGGCTCGGGCTACACCTTC.

The rearrangement links TRBV28 to TRBJ2-6; a possible D gene is TRBD2 (6 bases). The CDR3 contains 14 residues. The V end lost 8 bases, the J end lost 0 bases, and 8 bases lay between the germline ends. Germline lookup yields CDR1 MDHEN and CDR2 SYDVKM. This CDR3 is CASGTYSGANVLTF. CDR3 DNA: TGTGCCAGCGGGACTTACTCTGGGGCCAACGTCCTGACTTTC.

The chain has TRBV5-4 and TRBJ1-6, with 7 bases that match TRBD1. Per germline, CDR1 SGHNT and CDR2 YYREEE (reference sequence). V trimming: 4 bases; J trimming: 8 bases; junction bases outside the gene matches: 6. The CDR3 contains 14 residues. In DNA form, the CDR3 reads TGTGCCAGCAGCCGAGACAGGGTTGATTCACCCCTCCACTTT. Its translation: CASSRDRVDSPLHF.

This sequence joins TRBV6-6 and TRBJ2-7; D is undetermined. Germline loops: CDR1 MNHNY, CDR2 SVGAGI (reference sequence). Trimming cost V 4 bases and J 4 bases, with 11 bases left between them. The CDR3 spans 13 residues. The CDR3 sequence is CASSSLSEYEQYF. For the CDR3, the DNA is TGTGCCAGCAGTTCCCTAAGCGAATACGAGCAGTACTTC.

CDR3 region: CSVSTGAGNTIYF. The DNA for the CDR3 is TGCAGCGTTTCTACAGGGGCTGGAAACACCATATATTTT. J is TRBJ1-3 and V is TRBV29-1, with 7 positions matching TRBD1. Per germline, CDR1 SQVTM and CDR2 ANQGSEA. The CDR3 is 13 residues long. With V trimmed by 5 bases and J by 2 bases, 3 bases remained unmatched.

The J gene is TRBJ1-1, the V gene TRBV6-5; D gene uncertain. Per the germline V gene, CDR1 is MNHEY and CDR2 is SVGAGI. This CDR3 is built from 14 residues. The V and J ends lost 6 bases and 8 bases respectively, with 19 bases between them. CDR3 in amino acids: CASSPPARRPEAFF. The CDR3 DNA is TGTGCCAGCAGCCCGCCCGCGAGGCGCCCCGAAGCTTTCTTT.

V is TRBV28 and J is TRBJ1-2, with 9 bases identical to TRBD1. The J segment lost 8 bases and the V segment lost 4 bases, leaving 14 bases of the junction unmatched. The germline gives CDR1 MDHEN, CDR2 SYDVKM. The CDR3 runs 16 residues. The CDR3 region has the DNA TGTGCCAGCAGTTGGCCCCACGGGACAGGGCCTAAAGGCTACACCTTC. Translated, it gives CASSWPHGTGPKGYTF.

This clone was observed a few times. The CDR3 loop reads CASRGDSNGQETQYF. The CDR3 DNA reads TGCGCCAGCAGAGGAGATTCCAACGGCCAAGAGACCCAGTACTTC. This rearrangement joins TRBV10-2 to TRBJ2-5; D is unclear. The CDR3 has 15 residues. The V end lost 6 bases, the J end lost 1 base, and 15 bases lay between the germline ends. Germline CDR1 and CDR2: WSHSY and SAAADI.

The V call is TRBV29-1, the J call TRBJ2-7, with 9 bases matching TRBD1. The CDR3 has 15 amino acids. Trimming at V came to 5 bases and at J to 2 bases, leaving 10 bases not matched to a gene. CDR1 and CDR2 (germline): SQVTM, ANQGSEA. CDR3 region: CSVSSGTGHPYEQYF. CDR3 sequence (DNA): TGCAGCGTTTCCTCCGGGACAGGGCACCCCTACGAGCAGTACTTC.

This chain joins TRBV7-6 and TRBJ1-1; no definite D call. Trimming took off 0 bases at V and 1 base at J, with 3 bases between the two ends. There are 13 residues in the CDR3. Germline V gives CDR1 SGHVS, CDR2 FNYEAQ. CDR3 amino acids: CASSLAQNTEAFF. CDR3 coding DNA: TGTGCCAGCAGCTTAGCCCAGAACACTGAAGCTTTCTTT.

The V and J genes are TRBV4-1 and TRBJ1-4, with 10 bases that match TRBD1. This CDR3 contains 15 residues. V lost 3 bases and J lost 8; bases outside the gene matches: 6. Germline CDR1 is MGHRA and CDR2 is YSYEKL. CDR3 in amino acids: CASSQAGTGVEKLFF. As DNA, the CDR3 is TGCGCCAGCAGCCAGGCCGGGACAGGGGTCGAAAAACTGTTTTTT.

This clone was observed a handful of times. This chain joins TRBV28 and TRBJ1-1; 9 bases are shared with TRBD1. CDR1 is MDHEN, CDR2 SYDVKM, per germline. This CDR3 has 14 residues. The trim removed 3 bases at V and 1 base at J, leaving 0 bases unmatched. CDR3 sequence (DNA): TGTGCCAGCAGTTTGGGACAGGGGAACACTGAAGCTTTCTTT. Protein product: CASSLGQGNTEAFF. Using reference TRBV28 and TRBJ1-1 for the parts outside the CDR3, the full variable domain is DVKVTQSSRYLVKRTGEKVFLECVQDMDHENMFWYRQDPGLGLRLIYFSYDVKMKEKGDIPEGYSVSREKKERFSLILESASTNQTSMYLCASSLGQGNTEAFFGQGTRLTVV.

The V gene is TRBV27, the J gene TRBJ2-5; D is undetermined. The germline CDR1 and CDR2 sequences are MNHEY and SMNVEV (reference sequence). With 3 bases removed from V and 0 bases from J, the gap between germline ends came to 8 bases. The CDR3 consists of 14 residues. CDR3 amino acids: CASSLYTNQETQYF. CDR3 DNA sequence: TGTGCCAGCAGTTTGTATACAAACCAAGAGACCCAGTACTTC.

CDR3: CASSQITATEAFF. CDR3 sequence (DNA): TGTGCCAGCAGCCAAATTACTGCAACTGAAGCTTTCTTT. This chain uses TRBV7-9 with TRBJ1-1; D unresolved. CDR3 length: 13 amino acids. Looked up from germline, CDR1 is SEHNR and CDR2 is FQNEAQ (reference sequence). V lost 5 bases to trimming and J lost 5 bases, with 12 bases between them.

This clone was seen only a few times. This rearrangement joins TRBV28 to TRBJ1-2; D call uncertain. The germline gives CDR1 MDHEN, CDR2 SYDVKM. The CDR3 has 13 residues. Trimming left V 3 bases short and J 6 bases short, with 11 bases between. The CDR3 spells CASSLIRLDGYTF. DNA of the CDR3: TGTGCCAGCAGTTTGATTAGACTGGATGGCTACACCTTC.

The CDR3 coding sequence is TGCAGCGTTGAAGAAGGCGGGACTCTCACAGATACGCAGTATTTT. It translates to CSVEEGGTLTDTQYF. This sequence joins TRBV29-1 and TRBJ2-3, with TRBD2 as a possible D gene (6 bases). Germline V gene sequence: CDR1 SQVTM, CDR2 ANQGSEA. This CDR3 comprises 15 residues. The V end was cut by 0 bases, the J end by 2 bases, with 12 bases between.

This rearrangement joins TRBV29-1 to TRBJ2-7; 9 nucleotides match TRBD2. The germline gives CDR1 SQVTM, CDR2 ANQGSEA. The CDR3 length is 18 residues. V was clipped by 7 bases and J by 3 bases; unmatched bases: 22. CDR3 nucleotide sequence: TGCAGCGCCTCCAACCTGGGGGCGGGAGGGCCAGTGAGCTACGAGCAGTACTTC. Encoded protein: CSASNLGAGGPVSYEQYF.